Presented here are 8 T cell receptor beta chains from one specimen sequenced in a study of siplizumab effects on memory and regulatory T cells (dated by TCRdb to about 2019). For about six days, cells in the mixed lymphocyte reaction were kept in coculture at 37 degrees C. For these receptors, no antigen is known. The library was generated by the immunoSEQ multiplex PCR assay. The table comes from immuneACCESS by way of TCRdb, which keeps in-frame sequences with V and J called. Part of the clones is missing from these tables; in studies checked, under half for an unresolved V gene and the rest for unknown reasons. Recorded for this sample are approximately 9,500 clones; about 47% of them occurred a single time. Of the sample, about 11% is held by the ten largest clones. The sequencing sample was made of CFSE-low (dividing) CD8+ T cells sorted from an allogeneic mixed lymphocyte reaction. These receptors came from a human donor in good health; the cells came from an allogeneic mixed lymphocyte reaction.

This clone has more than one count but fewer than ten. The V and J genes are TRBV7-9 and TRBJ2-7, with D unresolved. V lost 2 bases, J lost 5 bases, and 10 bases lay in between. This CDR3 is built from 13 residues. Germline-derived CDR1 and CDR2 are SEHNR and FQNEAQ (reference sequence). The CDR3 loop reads CASSLLGLHEQYF. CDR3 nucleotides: TGTGCCAGCAGCTTATTGGGGTTGCACGAGCAGTACTTC.

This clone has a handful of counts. Here the CDR3 reads CASSPLPGAEAFF. The DNA of the CDR3 is TGTGCCAGCAGTCCCCTTCCAGGGGCTGAAGCTTTCTTT. This chain connects TRBV27 to TRBJ1-1, with D perhaps matching TRBD1 (6 bases). This CDR3 is built from 13 residues. Germline assignment: CDR1 MNHEY and CDR2 SMNVEV (reference sequence). With 5 bases removed from V and 6 bases from J, the gap between germline ends came to 13 bases.

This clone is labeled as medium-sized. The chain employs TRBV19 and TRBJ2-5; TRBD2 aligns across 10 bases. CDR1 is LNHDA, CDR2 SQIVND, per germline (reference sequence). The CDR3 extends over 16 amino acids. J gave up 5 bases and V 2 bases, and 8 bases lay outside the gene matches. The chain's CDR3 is CASSISSGGVQETQYF. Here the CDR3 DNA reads TGTGCCAGTAGTATATCCAGCGGGGGGGTTCAGGAGACCCAGTACTTC.

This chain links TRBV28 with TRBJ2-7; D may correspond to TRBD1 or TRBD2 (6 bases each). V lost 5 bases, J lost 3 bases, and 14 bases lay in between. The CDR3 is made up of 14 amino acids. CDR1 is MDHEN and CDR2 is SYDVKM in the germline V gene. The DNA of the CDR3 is TGTGCCAGCAGTAGAAGGGGGGCTGTCTACGAGCAGTACTTC. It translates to CASSRRGAVYEQYF.

Here the CDR3 reads CASSQVQGGLTEAFF. The CDR3 DNA reads as TGCGCCAGCAGCCAAGTGCAGGGAGGTTTGACTGAAGCTTTCTTT. The J gene is TRBJ1-1, the V gene TRBV4-1; maybe TRBD1 (5 bases). There are 15 residues in the CDR3. Germline V gene lookup returns CDR1 MGHRA and CDR2 YSYEKL. Trimming removed 1 base at V and 5 bases at J, with 14 bases between.

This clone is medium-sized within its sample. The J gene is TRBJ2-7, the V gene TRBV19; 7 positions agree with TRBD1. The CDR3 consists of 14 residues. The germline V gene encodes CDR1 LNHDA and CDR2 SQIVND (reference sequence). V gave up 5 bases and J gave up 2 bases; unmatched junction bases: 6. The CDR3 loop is CASSPWTGAYEQYF. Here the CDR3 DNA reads TGTGCCAGTAGTCCTTGGACAGGAGCCTACGAGCAGTACTTC.

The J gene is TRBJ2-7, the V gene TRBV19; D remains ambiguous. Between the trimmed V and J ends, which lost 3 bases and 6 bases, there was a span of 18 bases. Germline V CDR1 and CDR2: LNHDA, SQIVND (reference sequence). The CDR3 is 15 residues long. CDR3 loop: CASSMTGGTSSEQYF. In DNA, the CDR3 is TGTGCCAGTAGTATGACGGGCGGCACCTCGAGCGAGCAGTACTTC.

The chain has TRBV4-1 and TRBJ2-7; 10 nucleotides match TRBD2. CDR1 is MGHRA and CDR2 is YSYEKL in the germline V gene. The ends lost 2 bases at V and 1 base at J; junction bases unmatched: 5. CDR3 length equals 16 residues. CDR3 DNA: TGCGCCAGCAGCCAACGACCGGGACTAGCGTCCTACGAGCAGTACTTC. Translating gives CASSQRPGLASYEQYF.